One sample yielded the 32 T cell receptor beta chains listed below, sequenced in a study of blood T cell repertoires in COVID-19. Data came from immunoSEQ multiplex PCR; TCRdb stores just in-frame clones and leaves some out. The data hold 60,000 to 80,000 clones, with around 91% observed a single time. The material sequenced was peripheral blood. These receptors were collected from an older woman with COVID-19, enrolled during active disease.

This sequence joins TRBV20-1 and TRBJ1-4; no clear D gene. Per the germline V gene, CDR1 is DFQATT and CDR2 is SNEGSKA (reference sequence). Trimming cost V 5 bases and J 5 bases, with 6 bases left between them. CDR3 size: 11 residues. In nucleotides, the CDR3 is TGCAGTGCTGGCCCGAATGAAAAACTGTTTTTT. Protein product: CSAGPNEKLFF.

The chain links TRBV9 to TRBJ2-3; D not resolved. Germline CDR1 SGDLS, CDR2 YYNGEE. This CDR3 has 16 residues. With 2 bases removed from V and 0 bases from J, the gap between germline ends came to 13 bases. CDR3 sequence: CASSVRSSSSTDTQYF. The CDR3, as DNA: TGTGCCAGCAGCGTTCGGAGCTCCTCTAGCACAGATACGCAGTATTTT. The complete variable domain, with remaining parts taken from reference TRBV9 and TRBJ2-3, reads DSGVTQTPKHLITATGQRVTLRCSPRSGDLSVYWYQQSLDQGLQFLIQYYNGEERAKGNILERFSAQQFPDLHSELNLSSLELGDSALYFCASSVRSSSSTDTQYFGPGTRLTVL.

V is TRBV2 and J is TRBJ1-4, with unresolved D. This CDR3 has 14 amino acids. Per the germline V gene, CDR1 is SNHLY and CDR2 is FYNNEI. The germline V and J ends were trimmed by 2 bases and 7 bases, with 11 bases remaining between them. In nucleotides, the CDR3 is TGTGCCAGCAGTGAACTCACTATCGCTGAAAAACTGTTTTTT. Its protein is CASSELTIAEKLFF.

Here the CDR3 reads CASSQDGAHQPQHF. CDR3 sequence (DNA): TGTGCCAGCAGCCAAGATGGGGCCCATCAGCCCCAGCATTTT. The J gene is TRBJ1-5, the V gene TRBV4-2; possible D gene TRBD1, 5 bases. V was trimmed by 0 bases and J by 5 bases, leaving 8 bases between them. The CDR3 length is 14 residues. Germline V CDR1 and CDR2: LGHNA, YNFKEQ.

The chain couples TRBV24-1 to TRBJ1-5, with 7 nucleotides matching TRBD1. V lost 5 bases to trimming and J lost 3 bases; unmatched junction nucleotides: 9. Germline CDR1 reads KGHDR; CDR2 reads SFDVKD. The CDR3 loop spans 16 amino acids. The chain's CDR3 is CATSGVRQGDNQPQHF. The CDR3 bases are TGTGCCACCAGTGGAGTACGACAGGGAGACAATCAGCCCCAGCATTTT.

The gene calls are TRBV4-2 and TRBJ1-3; 8 bases agree with TRBD1. The CDR3 sequence is 14 residues long. Losses at the gene ends were 8 bases for V and 6 bases for J; bases not matched to a gene: 9. Germline V gives CDR1 LGHNA, CDR2 YNFKEQ. The CDR3 coding sequence is TGTGCCAGCGATAACGGACAGGGAACAAACACCATATATTTT. It yields the protein CASDNGQGTNTIYF.

The chain links TRBV5-1 to TRBJ1-1; D unresolved. The germline V gene has CDR1 SGHRS and CDR2 YFSETQ. Trimming took off 2 bases at V and 1 base at J, with 6 bases between the two ends. The CDR3 totals 13 residues. The CDR3 sequence: CASSFGQNTEAFF. Written as DNA, the CDR3 is TGCGCCAGCAGCTTCGGTCAGAACACTGAAGCTTTCTTT.

The chain combines TRBV18 with TRBJ1-1; D not certain. Germline CDR1 reads KGHSH; CDR2 reads LQKENI. The CDR3 extends over 15 amino acids. V gave up 6 bases and J gave up 4 bases, with 18 bases separating them. The CDR3 DNA reads as TGTGCCAGCTCCCCTGACTCCGTCCCGCTCACTGAAGCTTTCTTT. Protein: CASSPDSVPLTEAFF.

J is TRBJ1-1 and V is TRBV6-5; no clear D. This CDR3 comprises 11 residues. CDR1 and CDR2 from the germline V gene are MNHEY and SVGAGI. V was shortened by 5 bases and J by 5 bases, with 6 bases between the two germline ends. For the CDR3, the DNA is TGTGCCAGCAGTCTCGGGACTGAAGCTTTCTTT. As protein: CASSLGTEAFF.

The chain has TRBV9 and TRBJ2-1; TRBD2 matches 7 bases. Trimming took 0 bases from V and 0 from J; bases not matched to a gene: 9. This CDR3 comprises 18 residues. Germline CDR1 is SGDLS and CDR2 is YYNGEE. The DNA for the CDR3 is TGTGCCAGCAGCGTAGCCCCAATGGGGACTATCTCCTACAATGAGCAGTTCTTC. This translates into CASSVAPMGTISYNEQFF.

This chain uses TRBV2 with TRBJ1-2; no clear D gene. The CDR3 is made up of 13 amino acids. The V and J ends lost 4 bases and 3 bases respectively, with 9 bases between them. Per the germline V gene, CDR1 is SNHLY and CDR2 is FYNNEI. CDR3 in amino acids: CASSVIRDYGYTF. CDR3 DNA: TGTGCCAGCAGTGTTATCCGGGACTATGGCTACACCTTC. Complete variable domain (other parts from reference TRBV2 and TRBJ1-2): EPEVTQTPSHQVTQMGQEVILRCVPISNHLYFYWYRQILGQKVEFLVSFYNNEISEKSEIFDDQFSVERPDGSNFTLKIRSTKLEDSAMYFCASSVIRDYGYTFGSGTRLTVV.

This sequence joins TRBV30 and TRBJ2-3, with TRBD1 identical over 11 bases. V lost 2 bases to trimming and J lost 6 bases; unmatched junction nucleotides: 10. CDR3 length: 16 residues. The germline V gene encodes CDR1 GTSNPN and CDR2 SVGIG (reference sequence). CDR3 region: CAWSPSGQGGRDTQYF. The CDR3 DNA reads as TGTGCCTGGAGTCCCTCGGGACAGGGGGGCAGGGATACGCAGTATTTT. Looking up the rest from reference TRBV30 and TRBJ2-3 gives the full variable domain: SQTIHQWPATLVQPVGSPLSLECTVEGTSNPNLYWYRQAAGRGLQLLFYSVGIGQISSEVPQNLSASRPQDRQFILSSKKLLLSDSGFYLCAWSPSGQGGRDTQYFGPGTRLTVL.

CDR3 amino acids: CASSPRLNYGYTF. CDR3 in DNA: TGTGCCAGCAGCCCCCGTCTTAACTATGGCTACACCTTC. V usage is TRBV2 and J usage is TRBJ1-2; D gene ambiguous. Germline CDR1 reads SNHLY; CDR2 reads FYNNEI. V was clipped by 6 bases and J by 1 base, with 9 bases between them. The CDR3 loop spans 13 amino acids.

V and J are TRBV3-1 (or the pseudogene TRBV3-2) and TRBJ1-1; TRBD1 aligns across 10 bases. V lost 1 base and J lost 0; bases outside the gene matches: 11. CDR3 size: 19 residues. Looked up from germline, CDR1 is LGHDT and CDR2 is YNNKEL (reference sequence). Here the CDR3 reads CASSQAPPGQGYVNTEAFF. CDR3 nucleotides: TGTGCCAGCAGCCAAGCCCCGCCGGGACAGGGGTATGTGAACACTGAAGCTTTCTTT.

The chain links TRBV30 to TRBJ1-3; TRBD1 agrees at 7 bases. CDR1 GTSNPN and CDR2 SVGIG come from the germline V gene (reference sequence). Germline trimming cut 1 base from V and 4 bases from J; bases unmatched to any gene: 10. CDR3 length: 16 amino acids. The CDR3, as DNA: TGTGCCTGGAGTGCGCCAGGGGGGATTGCGGGAAACACCATATATTTT. Encoded protein: CAWSAPGGIAGNTIYF. Supplemented by reference TRBV30 and TRBJ1-3, the full variable domain reads SQTIHQWPATLVQPVGSPLSLECTVEGTSNPNLYWYRQAAGRGLQLLFYSVGIGQISSEVPQNLSASRPQDRQFILSSKKLLLSDSGFYLCAWSAPGGIAGNTIYFGEGSWLTVV.

The chain has TRBV6-2 or TRBV6-3 and TRBJ1-6, with D uncertain. The CDR3 covers 13 residues. V was trimmed by 2 bases and J by 6 bases, leaving 5 bases between them. Germline V gene sequence: CDR1 MNHEY, CDR2 SVGEGT. CDR3 sequence (DNA): TGTGCCAGCAGTTACGGGAGTAATTCACCCCTCCACTTT. Protein sequence: CASSYGSNSPLHF.

Comments on this clone: The junction departs from the called germline gene at one end, perhaps through a read error. The V call is TRBV29-1, the J call TRBJ1-2, with D uncertain. This CDR3 region has 11 residues. The germline V gene has CDR1 SQVTM and CDR2 ANQGSEA. CDR3 coding DNA: TGCAGCGATGAACGGGGTAATGGCTACACCTTC. Translated: CSDERGNGYTF. Full variable domain (missing parts from reference TRBV29-1 and TRBJ1-2): SAVISQKPSRDICQRGTSLTIQCQVDSQVTMMFWYRQQPGQSLTLIATANQGSEATYESGFVIDKFPISRPNLTFSTLTVSNMSPEDSSIYLCSDERGNGYTFGSGTRLTVV.

V usage is TRBV6-5 and J usage is TRBJ2-7, with 7 bases that match TRBD1. This CDR3 comprises 14 residues. CDR1 is MNHEY, CDR2 SVGAGI, per germline. Trimming took 9 bases from V and 6 from J; bases not matched to a gene: 14. The CDR3 reads CARRRTGFSGEQYF. DNA for the CDR3: TGTGCCAGACGACGGACAGGCTTTTCAGGCGAGCAGTACTTC.

The rearrangement links TRBV9 to TRBJ1-5; 7 nucleotides match TRBD1. Germline-derived CDR1 and CDR2 are SGDLS and YYNGEE. The CDR3 runs to 14 residues. The V and J ends lost 2 bases and 4 bases, in that order; junction bases with no gene match: 3. This CDR3 is CASSVTDRNQPQHF. CDR3 coding DNA: TGTGCCAGCAGCGTGACGGACAGGAATCAGCCCCAGCATTTT.

This rearrangement joins TRBV14 to TRBJ1-1; 7 nucleotides align to TRBD1. The V gene end was trimmed by 3 bases and the J gene end by 0 bases; junction bases not matched to a gene: 16. The CDR3 runs to 19 residues. Germline V CDR1 and CDR2: SGHDN, FVKESK. The CDR3 region has the DNA TGTGCCAGCAGCCAGCAACAGGGGATGGTAGAGGGGATGAACACTGAAGCTTTCTTT. This gives the protein CASSQQQGMVEGMNTEAFF. The full variable domain, rest sourced from reference TRBV14 and TRBJ1-1, is EAGVTQFPSHSVIEKGQTVTLRCDPISGHDNLYWYRRVMGKEIKFLLHFVKESKQDESGMPNNRFLAERTGGTYSTLKVQPAELEDSGVYFCASSQQQGMVEGMNTEAFFGQGTRLTVV.

This rearrangement joins TRBV19 to TRBJ2-7; tentatively, D is TRBD1 (6 bases). The germline CDR1 and CDR2 sequences are LNHDA and SQIVND (reference sequence). The CDR3 is made up of 13 amino acids. V lost 5 bases, J lost 3 bases, and 11 bases lay in between. The DNA of the CDR3 is TGTGCCAGTAGTTCCGGGACACTCTACGAGCAGTACTTC. Protein product: CASSSGTLYEQYF.

This clone has only a few counts. This chain uses TRBV3-1 (or the pseudogene TRBV3-2) with TRBJ1-3; possible D gene TRBD1, 5 bases. Trimming removed 4 bases at V and 1 base at J, with 11 bases between. This CDR3 region has 15 residues. CDR1 LGHDT and CDR2 YNNKEL come from the germline V gene (reference sequence). CDR3 in amino acids: CASSPRRGSGNTIYF. The CDR3 nucleotides are TGTGCCAGCAGCCCCCGAAGGGGATCTGGAAACACCATATATTTT.

The chain joins TRBV5-4 to TRBJ1-4; the match to TRBD1 covers 11 bases. CDR3 length: 18 amino acids. Germline lookup yields CDR1 SGHNT and CDR2 YYREEE (reference sequence). The V gene end was trimmed by 0 bases and the J gene end by 5 bases; junction bases not matched to a gene: 9. This CDR3 reads CASSLVGAGDRGNEKLFF. The CDR3 DNA is TGTGCCAGCAGCTTGGTGGGGGCTGGGGACAGGGGGAATGAAAAACTGTTTTTT.

This rearrangement joins TRBV15 to TRBJ1-5, with D perhaps TRBD1 (6 bases). The CDR3 covers 17 residues. V was cut by 4 bases and J by 1 base, with 17 bases left in between. Germline V CDR1 and CDR2: LNHNV, YYDKDF (reference sequence). CDR3 nucleotide sequence: TGTGCCACCAGCACCTTCGGGAGGGGGAGGAGCAATCAGCCCCAGCATTTT. Its protein is CATSTFGRGRSNQPQHF. The entire variable domain, with the rest obtained from reference TRBV15 and TRBJ1-5, is as follows: DAMVIQNPRYQVTQFGKPVTLSCSQTLNHNVMYWYQQKSSQAPKLLFHYYDKDFNNEADTPDNFQSRRPNTSFCFLDIRSPGLGDTAMYLCATSTFGRGRSNQPQHFGDGTRLSIL.

The V call is TRBV29-1, the J call TRBJ1-1; D possibly corresponds to TRBD1 (5 bases). V lost 4 bases, J lost 4 bases, and 13 bases lay in between. The germline CDR1 and CDR2 sequences are SQVTM and ANQGSEA. This CDR3 is built from 13 residues. The CDR3, as DNA: TGCAGCGTTGGAAAGGGCAGGGCCACTGAAGCTTTCTTT. Its protein is CSVGKGRATEAFF.

This clone showed up just once. V usage is TRBV24-1 and J usage is TRBJ2-3, with unresolved D. V lost 11 bases, J lost 0 bases, and 8 bases lay in between. The CDR3 is 12 residues long. Germline CDR1 KGHDR, CDR2 SFDVKD. This CDR3 is CAIQKSTDTQYF. The CDR3 DNA is TGTGCCATACAGAAGAGCACAGATACGCAGTATTTT.

CDR3 protein: CASTVQGNSYNEQFF. The CDR3 DNA reads as TGTGCCAGCACTGTACAGGGAAACTCCTACAATGAGCAGTTCTTC. J is TRBJ2-1 and V is TRBV2; weak D call: TRBD1 (6 bases). V gave up 7 bases and J gave up 0 bases, with 13 bases separating them. The CDR3 consists of 15 residues. Germline V gives CDR1 SNHLY, CDR2 FYNNEI.

The rearrangement uses TRBV6-5 and TRBJ2-7; 8 nucleotides agree with TRBD2. This CDR3 comprises 15 residues. Unmatched junction bases numbered 8, after V lost 2 bases and J lost 5 bases. Germline V gene sequence: CDR1 MNHEY, CDR2 SVGAGI. The CDR3 DNA is TGTGCCAGCAGTTACGGGCTAGCGGGTAGGCACGAGCAGTACTTC. This sequence encodes CASSYGLAGRHEQYF.

The chain uses TRBV18 and TRBJ2-1; 13 bases agree with TRBD2. CDR1 is KGHSH and CDR2 is LQKENI in the germline V gene. Trimming removed 6 bases from V and 8 bases from J; junction bases left unmatched: 7. This CDR3 has 15 residues. The CDR3 DNA is TGTGCCAGCTCTACGGGACTAGCGGGGTCAGATGAGCAGTTCTTC. Translated: CASSTGLAGSDEQFF.

The chain employs TRBV19 and TRBJ2-3, with D perhaps TRBD2 (5 bases). Per the germline V gene, CDR1 is LNHDA and CDR2 is SQIVND (reference sequence). The CDR3 is made up of 15 amino acids. Trimming took 3 bases from V and 2 from J, leaving 12 bases between them. CDR3 loop: CASSISSPTTDTQYF. CDR3 sequence (DNA): TGTGCCAGTAGTATTTCTAGCCCCACCACAGATACGCAGTATTTT.

This chain uses TRBV5-1 with TRBJ2-7, with D possibly being TRBD1 (6 bases). V lost 1 base, J lost 2 bases, and 10 bases lay in between. This CDR3 spans 14 amino acids. Germline-derived CDR1 and CDR2 are SGHRS and YFSETQ. The CDR3 protein is CASSLTGNAYEQYF. CDR3 in DNA: TGCGCCAGCAGCTTGACAGGGAACGCCTACGAGCAGTACTTC.

The count of this clone is one. The chain is built from TRBV19 and TRBJ1-1; 11 bases agree with TRBD1. Trimming removed 10 bases from V and 4 bases from J; junction bases left unmatched: 14. The CDR3 contains 16 residues. Per germline, CDR1 LNHDA and CDR2 SQIVND (reference sequence). In DNA, the CDR3 is TGTGCCATCCTCGTCTACGGGACAGGGGGTGTCACTGAAGCTTTCTTT. It encodes CAILVYGTGGVTEAFF.